This T cell receptor beta chain was found in a study of metastatic and nonmetastatic thyroid tumors. Patients had received no treatment of any kind before thyroid surgery. Whole-study results and caveats: Significantly greater TCR beta diversity was reportedly found in malignant thyroid tumors than in benign nodules (in blood and tumor).

On this clone: Antigen specificity is unknown.

Germline loops: CDR1 SNHLY, CDR2 FYNNEI. The V and J ends lost 0 bases and 8 bases respectively, with 14 bases between them. This CDR3 is built from 15 residues. TCRdb re-analyzed the PCR reads through MiXCR. The sample has around 53,000 clones, approximately 22% seen once. This sequence joins TRBV2 and TRBJ2-1; either TRBD1 or TRBD2 may supply D (6 bases each). Sequencing was performed on blood. This receptor was obtained from a female donor with papillary thyroid cancer or a benign thyroid nodule (not recorded which). Some clones in this sample may be carry-over from other donors' samples. The CDR3 sequence: CASSEARGGWDEQFF. The CDR3 DNA sequence: TGTGCCAGCAGTGAAGCGCGAGGGGGGTGGGATGAGCAGTTCTTC. The full variable domain, rest sourced from reference TRBV2 and TRBJ2-1, is EPEVTQTPSHQVTQMGQEVILRCVPISNHLYFYWYRQILGQKVEFLVSFYNNEISEKSEIFDDQFSVERPDGSNFTLKIRSTKLEDSAMYFCASSEARGGWDEQFFGPGTRLTVL.